Listed here are 4 T cell receptor beta chains from one sample, sequenced in a study of T cell responses to AZD1222 COVID-19 vaccine (dated by TCRdb to 2020 to 2022). Explained via the paper, the time point label denotes: about 28 days (+/-7) after the second vaccine dose. Library preparation employed the immunoSEQ multiplex PCR assay. In its TCRdb copy, this immuneACCESS table keeps in-frame sequences only and misses some clones. Where compared with another copy, unresolved V genes explain less than half of these, and the others have no known cause. The sample includes roughly 100,000 clones, with 90% observed a single time. The ten largest clones take up roughly 8% of the sample. The input for sequencing was peripheral blood, taken 28 days after the second AZD1222 dose. All receptors derive from an adult who received the AZD1222 COVID-19 vaccine.

This sequence joins TRBV3-1 (or the pseudogene TRBV3-2) and TRBJ2-7, with TRBD1 identical over 8 bases. The germline V gene encodes CDR1 LGHDT and CDR2 YNNKEL (reference sequence). Trimming at V came to 0 bases and at J to 3 bases, leaving 10 bases not matched to a gene. CDR3 size: 17 residues. Here the CDR3 reads CASSQDHEDRVIYEQYF. CDR3 sequence (DNA): TGTGCCAGCAGCCAAGATCATGAGGACAGGGTGATCTACGAGCAGTACTTC.

This sequence joins TRBV6-5 and TRBJ1-2; TRBD1 might be the D (6 bases). The CDR3 length is 16 residues. The germline gives CDR1 MNHEY, CDR2 SVGAGI. Trimming shortened V by 1 base and J by 4 bases, and 16 bases separated the two germline ends. The CDR3 loop reads CASSYWAGEIGYGYTF. The CDR3 bases are TGTGCCAGCAGTTACTGGGCAGGGGAGATTGGCTATGGCTACACCTTC.

This sequence joins TRBV5-1 and TRBJ2-2, with D possibly matching TRBD2 (6 bases). CDR1 and CDR2 (germline): SGHRS, YFSETQ. CDR3 size: 15 residues. Trimming removed 1 base from V and 0 bases from J, with 7 bases in between. CDR3 nucleotides: TGCGCCAGCAGCTTGCCGGGGGCGAACACCGGGGAGCTGTTTTTT. This translates into CASSLPGANTGELFF. Looking up the rest from reference TRBV5-1 and TRBJ2-2 gives the full variable domain: KAGVTQTPRYLIKTRGQQVTLSCSPISGHRSVSWYQQTPGQGLQFLFEYFSETQRNKGNFPGRFSGRQFSNSRSEMNVSTLELGDSALYLCASSLPGANTGELFFGEGSRLTVL.

The J gene is TRBJ2-7, the V gene TRBV6-5; D is unresolved. From germline, CDR1 is MNHEY and CDR2 SVGAGI. Trimming took 7 bases from V and 0 from J, leaving 16 bases between them. The CDR3 covers 15 residues. CDR3 DNA: TGTGCCAGCACCCGAAGGATCCAAGACTCCTACGAGCAGTACTTC. It is translated as CASTRRIQDSYEQYF.